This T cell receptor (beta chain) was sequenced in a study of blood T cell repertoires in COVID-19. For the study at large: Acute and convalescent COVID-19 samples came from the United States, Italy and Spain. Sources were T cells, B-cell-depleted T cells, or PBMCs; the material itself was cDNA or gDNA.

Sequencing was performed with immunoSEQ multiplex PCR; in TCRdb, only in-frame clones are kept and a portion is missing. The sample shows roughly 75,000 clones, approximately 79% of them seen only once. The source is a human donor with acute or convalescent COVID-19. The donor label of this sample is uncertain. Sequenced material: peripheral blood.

CDR3 residues: CASSQGLAGVNYEQYF. CDR3 bases: TGTGCCAGCAGCCAAGGGCTAGCGGGAGTCAACTACGAGCAGTACTTC. The V call is TRBV14, the J call TRBJ2-7, with 10 bases aligning to TRBD2. The ends lost 1 base at V and 3 bases at J; junction bases unmatched: 6. Germline CDR1 is SGHDN and CDR2 is FVKESK. The CDR3 contains 16 residues. Using reference TRBV14 and TRBJ2-7 for the parts outside the CDR3, the full variable domain is EAGVTQFPSHSVIEKGQTVTLRCDPISGHDNLYWYRRVMGKEIKFLLHFVKESKQDESGMPNNRFLAERTGGTYSTLKVQPAELEDSGVYFCASSQGLAGVNYEQYFGPGTRLTVT.